This T cell receptor (beta chain) stems from a study of neurological immune-mediated disorders. In its sample, this clonotype was seen many times. No antigen is known for it. The ends lost 0 bases at V and 0 bases at J; junction bases unmatched: 6. The CDR3 has 17 residues. Germline values: CDR1 SGHRS, CDR2 YFSETQ. Findings of the study overall: In HTLV-1-associated myelopathy, TCR clonal expansion was greatest, and in multiple sclerosis it was least, below healthy controls.

It was by 5'RACE with 10-nucleotide random UMIs that the cDNA was made. TCRdb called the 5' RACE reads again in MiXCR, with one record for every CDR3 protein. The sample carries tens of thousands of distinct CDR3 sequences, 10% recorded once. The sample consisted of PBMCs. The clonotype was recovered from a woman in her twenties or thirties with HTLV-1-associated myelopathy (HAM/TSP). V gene TRBV5-1 combines with J gene TRBJ1-3; 7 bases match TRBD1. The CDR3 DNA is TGCGCCAGCAGCTTGGTTGAGGGGGCGAACTCTGGAAACACCATATATTTT. Translation: CASSLVEGANSGNTIYF.